This T cell receptor beta chain is from a study of T cells in Graves' hyperthyroidism and ophthalmopathy. Regarding the study as a whole: Blood also held most thyroid clonotypes expanded beyond 0.001. A model using 13 V-J features told ophthalmopathy apart from stable hyperthyroidism.

This CDR3 is built from 19 residues. Germline trimming cut 1 base from V and 3 bases from J; bases unmatched to any gene: 13. Germline V gives CDR1 SGHVS, CDR2 FQNEAQ. In the ophthalmopathy cohort, Clinical Activity Score was at least 3, NOSPECS grade at least 4, and duration under 3 months. Researchers amplified the TCR beta CDR3 regions from RNA transcripts. A set of HTBI primers served as the primers for a first-round RT-PCR of the TCR CDR3. One entry per CDR3 protein results from TCRdb running MiXCR on the multiplex PCR reads. The sample records about 400,000 distinct CDR3 sequences, about 14% being singletons. This clonotype was recorded at least ten times. The antigen remains undetermined.

This sequence was found in a man in his fifties or sixties with Graves' ophthalmopathy. The chain links TRBV7-8 to TRBJ2-2; 8 positions agree with TRBD2. Sequencing used blood. CDR3 region: CASSLDVGVAGSDTGELFF. CDR3 nucleotides: TGTGCCAGCAGCTTAGATGTTGGAGTAGCGGGATCGGACACCGGGGAGCTGTTTTTT.